This is a list of T cell receptor beta chains from one sample in a study of T cells in Graves' hyperthyroidism and ophthalmopathy. TCRdb re-called the multiplex PCR reads through MiXCR, storing one row per CDR3 protein. The sample lists 250,000 to 300,000 distinct CDR3 sequences, about an eighth occurring once. Specimen: blood. The receptors shown here come from a woman between 25 and 40 years old with Graves' hyperthyroidism that later progressed to Graves' ophthalmopathy. Both conserved end residues are part of each CDR3. A D gene is named only where the DNA matches it firmly. Size tells how often a clone was seen (once, few, many) or the class of an expanded clone, and some rows leave it out.

-	TRBV20-1	TRBJ2-5	many	CSASSGDGTQYF	TGCAGTGCTAGTTCAGGGGATGGGACCCAGTACTTC
-	TRBV9	TRBJ2-1	-	CASSELMTGPSMFF	TGTGCCAGCAGCGAATTAATGACGGGGCCAAGTATGTTCTTC
TRBD2	TRBV2	TRBJ2-1	many	CASSARLAGVGNEQFF	TGTGCCAGCAGTGCACGACTAGCGGGAGTTGGAAATGAGCAGTTCTTC
-	TRBV27	TRBJ2-3	many	CASSLFPAATDTQYF	TGTGCCAGCAGTTTATTTCCAGCGGCGACAGATACGCAGTATTTT
-	TRBV6-1	TRBJ1-1	-	CASSEALDELPDTEAFF	TGTGCCAGCAGTGAAGCGCTTGATGAGTTACCGGACACTGAAGCTTTCTTT
-	TRBV11-2	TRBJ1-4	-	CASSLQGFGEKLFF	TGTGCCAGCAGCTTACAGGGATTTGGGGAAAAACTGTTTTTT
-	TRBV19	TRBJ2-5	few	CASSDFQETQYF	TGTGCCAGTAGTGACTTTCAAGAGACCCAGTACTTC
-	TRBV29-1	TRBJ1-1	many	CSAGGLNTEAFF	TGCAGCGCGGGGGGTCTTAACACTGAAGCTTTCTTT
-	TRBV6-5	TRBJ2-1	many	CASSYRAGGHNEQFF	TGTGCCAGCAGTTATAGAGCGGGTGGCCACAATGAGCAGTTCTTC
TRBD1	TRBV4-3	TRBJ1-1	-	CASSQETGGLLRTEAFF	TGCGCCAGCAGCCAAGAAACAGGGGGCTTGCTCCGCACTGAAGCTTTCTTT
-	TRBV2	TRBJ1-6	-	CASTREVNSPLHF	TGTGCCAGCACCAGGGAGGTGAATTCACCCCTCCACTTT
-	TRBV7-2	TRBJ2-7	many	CASSLGPLYEQYF	TGTGCCAGCAGCTTAGGCCCGCTTTACGAGCAGTACTTC
-	TRBV12-3/TRBV12-4	TRBJ1-5	many	CASSSGGLIGNQPQHF	TGTGCCAGCAGTTCGGGGGGGCTCATCGGCAATCAGCCCCAGCATTTT
-	TRBV29-1	TRBJ2-1	few	CSVELVNKQFF	TGCAGCGTTGAACTAGTAAATAAGCAGTTCTTC
TRBD2	TRBV24-1	TRBJ2-3	-	CATSDLKASGSTPDTQYF	TGTGCCACCAGTGATTTGAAGGCTAGCGGGAGTACCCCAGATACGCAGTATTTT
-	TRBV27	TRBJ1-6	many	CASRERTEYNSPLHF	TGTGCCAGCAGAGAGAGGACAGAGTATAATTCACCCCTCCACTTT
-	TRBV28	TRBJ2-1	many	CASSFHLSLSPSSYNEQFF	TGTGCCAGCAGTTTCCACCTCTCCCTTTCGCCGAGCTCCTACAATGAGCAGTTCTTC
-	TRBV12-3/TRBV12-4	TRBJ1-5	many	CASSLHGTAPHF	TGTGCCAGCAGTTTACACGGGACGGCCCCCCATTTT
TRBD2	TRBV11-3	TRBJ2-3	-	CASSLEGPGSGGSTDTQYF	TGTGCCAGCAGCTTAGAGGGCCCGGGTAGCGGGGGGTCCACAGATACGCAGTATTTT
-	TRBV18	TRBJ2-3	many	CASSATGTGRTDTQYF	TGTGCCAGCTCAGCGACCGGGACGGGTCGCACAGATACGCAGTATTTT
TRBD1	TRBV2	TRBJ2-7	many	CASTRQGPGEQYF	TGTGCCAGCACGCGACAGGGTCCTGGAGAGCAGTACTTC
TRBD1	TRBV29-1	TRBJ2-7	many	CSVETGQGPEQYF	TGCAGCGTTGAGACGGGACAGGGGCCCGAGCAGTACTTC
TRBD1	TRBV6-1	TRBJ1-5	many	CASRPGTVNQPQHF	TGTGCCAGCAGACCTGGGACAGTCAATCAGCCCCAGCATTTT
-	TRBV29-1	TRBJ1-2	many	CSVEGALGYTF	TGCAGCGTTGAGGGGGCTTTGGGCTACACCTTC
TRBD2	TRBV6-2/TRBV6-3	TRBJ2-7	-	CASSYSQGGEQYF	TGTGCCAGCAGTTACTCGCAGGGAGGGGAGCAGTACTTC
-	TRBV12-3/TRBV12-4	TRBJ2-2	many	CASSLVLEMGELFF	TGTGCCAGCAGTTTAGTGCTGGAGATGGGGGAGCTGTTTTTT
-	TRBV6-5	TRBJ2-2	many	CASSYRDRHTGELFF	TGTGCCAGCAGTTACCGGGACCGCCACACCGGGGAGCTGTTTTTT
-	TRBV5-5	TRBJ2-4	-	CASSTEESNFVIQYF	TGTGCCAGCAGCACAGAGGAATCGAATTTCGTCATTCAGTACTTC
-	TRBV28	TRBJ1-4	-	CASTSRAGRGEKLFF	TGTGCCAGCACCTCCCGGGCAGGACGAGGCGAAAAACTGTTTTTT
-	TRBV28	TRBJ2-7	many	CASTDRDLFYEQYF	TGTGCCAGCACCGACCGGGATCTCTTTTACGAGCAGTACTTC
-	TRBV27	TRBJ2-7	-	CASSLLGRTYEQYF	TGTGCCAGCAGTTTATTGGGACGAACCTACGAGCAGTACTTC
-	TRBV10-3	TRBJ2-3	many	CAISESSLVPDTQYF	TGTGCCATCAGTGAGTCGTCCCTAGTACCAGATACGCAGTATTTT
-	TRBV29-1	TRBJ2-1	many	CSVSDSSSYNEQFF	TGCAGCGTTTCTGACTCCAGCTCCTACAATGAGCAGTTCTTC
-	TRBV13	TRBJ2-3	-	CASSLNIGADTQYF	TGTGCCAGCAGCTTGAATATCGGGGCAGATACGCAGTATTTT